A single T cell receptor beta chain is shown here with its context. Its antigen is undetermined. This sample was included in a study of CD8+ T cells in alopecia areata. Overall study results and limits: Sequencing of scalp samples also captures resident alphabeta T cells of normal skin. Patients shared TCRs less clearly than mice did, possibly for HLA-related reasons. Lesional scalp, especially alopecia totalis/universalis, showed higher clonality than normal scalp.

Investigators sorted PBMCs to obtain both CD4+ and CD8+ T cells. As the sequencing template, cDNA was produced by extracting RNA and reverse transcribing it. Produced via immunoSEQ multiplex PCR; TCRdb's table is partial and in-frame only. The sample comprises about 150,000 clones, about two thirds of which are singletons, and roughly a third rests with the top ten. The sequencing input was CD8+ T cells sorted from blood. The sequence came from a human donor in good health.

CDR3 DNA: TGCAGCGTTGAGGACAGGGGCCCCGAGCAGTACTTC. It codes for CSVEDRGPEQYF. The chain is built from TRBV29-1 and TRBJ2-7; 9 positions match TRBD1. Germline V gene sequence: CDR1 SQVTM, CDR2 ANQGSEA. This CDR3 has 12 amino acids. V shed 3 bases, J shed 6 bases, and the junction held 3 bases outside the gene matches.